These 16 T cell receptor beta chains were sequenced from one sample in a study of T cells in Graves' hyperthyroidism and ophthalmopathy. Amplification of TCR beta CDR3 regions used RNA as the template. First-round RT-PCR with HTBI primers amplified the TCR CDR3 region. From the multiplex PCR reads, TCRdb called clonotypes with MiXCR, one entry per CDR3 protein. The sample carries about 500,000 distinct CDR3 sequences, 15% to 20% recorded once. The source material was blood. The receptor set was obtained from a woman aged 25 to 45 with Graves' ophthalmopathy.

This clonotype was counted many times. The chain joins TRBV12-3 or TRBV12-4 to TRBJ1-2, with D possibly TRBD1 on 5 matching bases. This CDR3 is 16 amino acids long. V lost 6 bases to trimming and J lost 4 bases, with 21 bases between them. The CDR3 DNA reads TGTGCCAGCAGACATTACCCCGCAGGGTCCGGCTATGGCTACACCTTC. This codes for CASRHYPAGSGYGYTF.

This chain connects TRBV19 to TRBJ1-1; 7 positions match TRBD1. This CDR3 is 13 amino acids long. J was trimmed by 1 base and V by 6 bases; bases with no gene match: 2. Germline V gene lookup returns CDR1 LNHDA and CDR2 SQIVND (reference sequence). The CDR3 DNA is TGTGCCAGTAGCGGGACAGCGAACACTGAAGCTTTCTTT. Protein sequence: CASSGTANTEAFF.

The chain has TRBV30 and TRBJ1-3; TRBD1 matches at 7 bases. The trim removed 3 bases at V and 8 bases at J, leaving 16 bases unmatched. The CDR3 contains 16 residues. CDR1 GTSNPN and CDR2 SVGIG come from the germline V gene (reference sequence). As DNA, the CDR3 is TGTGCCTGGAGCGACCCTAGGACAGGCCGATGGGACACCATATATTTT. It yields the protein CAWSDPRTGRWDTIYF.

This clonotype has just a few counts. The V gene is TRBV12-3 or TRBV12-4, the J gene TRBJ2-5; 7 positions agree with TRBD1. The CDR3 loop spans 14 amino acids. V shed 5 bases, J shed 4 bases, and the junction held 7 bases outside the gene matches. CDR3: CASSLLTGPETQYF. CDR3 bases: TGTGCCAGCAGTCTACTGACAGGGCCAGAGACCCAGTACTTC.

This clonotype appeared many times. The chain is built from TRBV11-2 and TRBJ2-1; 7 nucleotides align to TRBD2. V lost 1 base to trimming and J lost 10 bases; unmatched junction nucleotides: 13. The CDR3 totals 16 residues. The germline CDR1 and CDR2 sequences are SGHAT and FQNNGV. CDR3 residues: CASSLVGLAASGEQFF. The CDR3 nucleotides are TGTGCCAGCAGCTTAGTAGGGCTAGCGGCATCGGGCGAGCAGTTCTTC.

This clonotype appeared many times. This chain links TRBV20-1 with TRBJ2-5, with D tentatively TRBD2 (6 bases). V dropped 2 bases and J dropped 9 bases, with 16 bases sitting between them. The CDR3 is made up of 13 amino acids. The V gene's germline CDR1 is DFQATT and CDR2 SNEGSKA (reference sequence). CDR3 protein: CSARPRSRRAQYF. The CDR3 DNA is TGCAGTGCTAGACCGCGGTCCAGGAGGGCCCAGTACTTC.

There are many counts of this clonotype. This chain connects TRBV9 to TRBJ1-6; TRBD1 matches 7 bases. The CDR3 is 14 residues long. The V gene's germline CDR1 is SGDLS and CDR2 YYNGEE. Trimming cost V 4 bases and J 12 bases; bases outside gene matches: 10. The CDR3 DNA sequence: TGTGCCAGCAGCCCCGACAGGGATTGGGAACCCCTCCACTTT. As protein: CASSPDRDWEPLHF.

This clonotype was seen repeatedly, ten times or more. The CDR3 coding sequence is TGTGCCAGCAGTCAACTCCAGGGCAGCTTGGGTGAGCAGTTCTTC. It encodes CASSQLQGSLGEQFF. This chain joins TRBV28 and TRBJ2-1; the D gene is possibly TRBD1 (5 bases). Trimming took off 5 bases at V and 9 bases at J, with 20 bases between the two ends. The CDR3 has 15 amino acids. From germline, CDR1 is MDHEN and CDR2 SYDVKM.

In its sample, this clonotype was seen many times. The chain employs TRBV2 and TRBJ2-7; possibly TRBD1 for D (5 bases). The CDR3 consists of 13 residues. CDR1 is SNHLY and CDR2 is FYNNEI in the germline V gene. The germline V and J ends were trimmed by 3 bases and 3 bases, with 9 bases remaining between them. Here the CDR3 reads CASSEDIFYEQYF. The CDR3 region has the DNA TGTGCCAGCAGTGAGGACATATTCTACGAGCAGTACTTC. Variable domain in full (rest from reference TRBV2 and TRBJ2-7): EPEVTQTPSHQVTQMGQEVILRCVPISNHLYFYWYRQILGQKVEFLVSFYNNEISEKSEIFDDQFSVERPDGSNFTLKIRSTKLEDSAMYFCASSEDIFYEQYFGPGTRLTVT.

This clonotype was counted ten times or more. J is TRBJ2-7 and V is TRBV20-1; D is possibly TRBD2 (5 bases). V was trimmed by 3 bases and J by 7 bases, leaving 19 bases between them. The germline V gene encodes CDR1 DFQATT and CDR2 SNEGSKA (reference sequence). This CDR3 is built from 14 residues. CDR3 DNA sequence: TGCAGTGCTAGTCGAGGCTCGATTACGGGGGAGCAGTACTTC. Translated: CSASRGSITGEQYF.

The chain links TRBV20-1 to TRBJ2-2, with 11 bases fitting TRBD2. With 1 base clipped from V and 6 bases from J, the junction kept 7 bases outside the gene matches. Germline-derived CDR1 and CDR2 are DFQATT and SNEGSKA (reference sequence). The CDR3 covers 16 residues. CDR3 bases: TGCAGTGCTAGAGGACTACTAGCGGGAGATGCCGGGGAGCTGTTTTTT. This codes for CSARGLLAGDAGELFF.

This clonotype came up many times. The CDR3 sequence: CAWSVASEQYF. The CDR3 DNA reads as TGTGCCTGGAGTGTTGCATCCGAGCAGTACTTC. V is TRBV30 and J is TRBJ2-7, with D uncertain. Trimming removed 0 bases at V and 6 bases at J, with 6 bases between. Germline CDR1 is GTSNPN and CDR2 is SVGIG (reference sequence). This CDR3 is 11 amino acids long.

V is TRBV3-1 and J is TRBJ2-5, with a weak D call TRBD1 (5 bases). Trimming stripped 5 bases from V and 4 bases from J, with 17 bases between. The length of the CDR3 is 15 residues. Germline V gives CDR1 LGHDT, CDR2 YNNKEL (reference sequence). DNA for the CDR3: TGTGCCAGCAGCGAGACTGGGGCGGACCCAGAGACCCAGTACTTC. This sequence encodes CASSETGADPETQYF.

This clonotype was observed at least ten times. This rearrangement joins TRBV29-1 to TRBJ2-7, with 9 positions matching TRBD1. This CDR3 has 15 amino acids. Per germline, CDR1 SQVTM and CDR2 ANQGSEA. The V gene end was trimmed by 7 bases and the J gene end by 5 bases; junction bases not matched to a gene: 15. The CDR3 protein is CSGTAPGQGLDEQYF. The CDR3 nucleotides read TGCAGCGGGACAGCTCCGGGACAGGGCCTGGACGAGCAGTACTTC.

This clonotype has just a few counts. This chain joins TRBV5-5 and TRBJ2-7; 11 positions agree with TRBD2. CDR3 length: 17 residues. Trimming at V came to 0 bases and at J to 3 bases, leaving 8 bases not matched to a gene. Germline CDR1 reads SGHKS; CDR2 reads YYEKEE (reference sequence). The chain's CDR3 is CASSLAPWTSGLYEQYF. The CDR3 nucleotides read TGTGCCAGCAGCTTGGCTCCATGGACTAGCGGGCTCTACGAGCAGTACTTC.

This clonotype was recorded at least ten times. This sequence joins TRBV12-3 or TRBV12-4 and TRBJ1-1, with D unclear. Trimming removed 4 bases from V and 6 bases from J, with 12 bases in between. The CDR3 has 13 amino acids. This CDR3 reads CASSWSAGAEAFF. The CDR3 region has the DNA TGTGCCAGCAGTTGGTCCGCCGGGGCTGAAGCTTTCTTT.